What follows are 25 T cell receptor beta chains derived from one specimen sequenced in a study of cytomegalovirus exposure and HLA in healthy donors (dated by TCRdb to about 2017). Library creation used the immunoSEQ multiplex PCR assay. As stored in TCRdb, this immuneACCESS dataset retains in-frame rearrangements with V and J assigned. A fraction of the clones does not appear; measured against another copy, unresolved V genes explain less than half of the discrepancy, and the remainder lacks a known reason. The sample profile shows approximately 120,000 clones; 85% to 90% of them were found once. Around 1.1% of the sample lies in the top ten. Specimen: PBMCs. These receptors all stem from a young woman in good health and CMV-seronegative.

This clone was observed a single time. This chain uses TRBV6-5 with TRBJ2-3; TRBD1 agrees at 9 bases. The V segment lost 6 bases and the J segment 4 bases; nucleotides outside the gene matches: 5. The germline gives CDR1 MNHEY, CDR2 SVGAGI. The CDR3 runs 14 residues. The CDR3 here is CASRRQGDADTQYF. For the CDR3, the DNA is TGTGCCAGCAGAAGACAGGGGGATGCAGATACGCAGTATTTT.

Note on this clone: A junction end diverges from the germline sequence, so it may reflect a read error. The V gene is TRBV6-1, the J gene TRBJ2-7; D not resolved. The CDR3 sequence is 13 residues long. The germline CDR1 and CDR2 sequences are MNHNS and SASEGT. The CDR3 DNA is TGTGCCAGCAGGGAAGACAAAACCTACGAGCAGTACTTC. Protein sequence: CASREDKTYEQYF.

The V gene is TRBV6-5, the J gene TRBJ1-2, with unresolved D. Germline V gene data show CDR1 as MNHEY and CDR2 as SVGAGI. Trimming left V 0 bases short and J 2 bases short, with 7 bases between. This CDR3 contains 14 residues. The DNA for the CDR3 is TGTGCCAGCAGTTACTCGGGAGAAAACTATGGCTACACCTTC. It specifies CASSYSGENYGYTF.

The genes are TRBV30 and TRBJ1-2; weak D call: TRBD1 (5 bases). CDR3 length: 12 amino acids. V dropped 3 bases and J dropped 3 bases, with 8 bases sitting between them. The germline V gene encodes CDR1 GTSNPN and CDR2 SVGIG (reference sequence). The CDR3 reads CAWRLTDYGYTF. The DNA for the CDR3 is TGTGCCTGGAGACTGACAGACTATGGCTACACCTTC. The variable domain in full, completed from reference TRBV30 and TRBJ1-2, reads SQTIHQWPATLVQPVGSPLSLECTVEGTSNPNLYWYRQAAGRGLQLLFYSVGIGQISSEVPQNLSASRPQDRQFILSSKKLLLSDSGFYLCAWRLTDYGYTFGSGTRLTVV.

The chain recombines TRBV5-1 with TRBJ2-1; the D is unclear. V was shortened by 0 bases and J by 5 bases, with 9 bases between the two germline ends. Per germline, CDR1 SGHRS and CDR2 YFSETQ. The CDR3 covers 14 residues. DNA for the CDR3: TGCGCCAGCAGCTTGGGAGACATTAACAATGAGCAGTTCTTC. As protein: CASSLGDINNEQFF.

This chain joins TRBV18 and TRBJ2-2; 7 bases agree with TRBD1. This CDR3 has 17 residues. Germline CDR1 is KGHSH and CDR2 is LQKENI. J was trimmed by 1 base and V by 6 bases; bases with no gene match: 11. The CDR3 nucleotides are TGTGCCAGCTCGCCGATGACAGGGCATAGGAACACCGGGGAGCTGTTTTTT. Translated, it gives CASSPMTGHRNTGELFF.

This clone appeared a few times. The CDR3 nucleotides are TGTGCCAGCAGCGCCGGACAGGGGGTTACTCAGCCCCAGCATTTT. Translated, it gives CASSAGQGVTQPQHF. The chain is built from TRBV2 and TRBJ1-5, with 10 bases that match TRBD1. Germline V gene sequence: CDR1 SNHLY, CDR2 FYNNEI. With V trimmed by 6 bases and J by 6 bases, 8 bases remained unmatched. CDR3 length: 15 amino acids. The full variable domain, with the rest looked up from reference TRBV2 and TRBJ1-5, is EPEVTQTPSHQVTQMGQEVILRCVPISNHLYFYWYRQILGQKVEFLVSFYNNEISEKSEIFDDQFSVERPDGSNFTLKIRSTKLEDSAMYFCASSAGQGVTQPQHFGDGTRLSIL.

The J gene is TRBJ1-2, the V gene TRBV15, with D hard to call. The CDR3 length is 14 residues. Germline V lookup: CDR1 LNHNV, CDR2 YYDKDF (reference sequence). V was clipped by 2 bases and J by 6 bases, with 13 bases between them. Here the CDR3 reads CATSRKDGFHGYTF. The CDR3 DNA is TGTGCCACCAGCAGAAAAGACGGGTTCCATGGCTACACCTTC. The full variable domain, with the rest looked up from reference TRBV15 and TRBJ1-2, is DAMVIQNPRYQVTQFGKPVTLSCSQTLNHNVMYWYQQKSSQAPKLLFHYYDKDFNNEADTPDNFQSRRPNTSFCFLDIRSPGLGDTAMYLCATSRKDGFHGYTFGSGTRLTVV.

The rearrangement joins TRBV2 to TRBJ1-4, with D uncertain. The germline V gene encodes CDR1 SNHLY and CDR2 FYNNEI. The CDR3 totals 15 residues. V dropped 1 base and J dropped 10 bases, with 16 bases sitting between them. The CDR3 DNA is TGTGCCAGCAGTGAAGACGACATCACCCTCGGAAAACTGTTTTTT. This translates into CASSEDDITLGKLFF.

A single count supports this clone. In DNA, the CDR3 is TGTGCCAGTCAGCCCGGGACAGGGGAAGTCACCTTC. This codes for CASQPGTGEVTF. This chain connects TRBV27 to TRBJ1-2; TRBD1 matches at 10 bases. The trim removed 9 bases at V and 13 bases at J, leaving 11 bases unmatched. Germline assignment: CDR1 MNHEY and CDR2 SMNVEV (reference sequence). The CDR3 is 12 amino acids.

The chain employs TRBV2 and TRBJ2-7; no clear D gene. The ends were cut back, 4 bases at V and 0 bases at J, with 4 bases in the middle. The CDR3 contains 12 residues. Germline loops: CDR1 SNHLY, CDR2 FYNNEI. This CDR3 is CASSGPSYEQYF. CDR3 coding DNA: TGTGCCAGCAGTGGGCCCTCCTACGAGCAGTACTTC.

The chain combines TRBV6-5 with TRBJ1-2; maybe TRBD1 (6 bases). The V gene lost 2 bases and the J gene lost 4 bases, with 8 bases spanning the gap. The CDR3 totals 13 residues. The germline gives CDR1 MNHEY, CDR2 SVGAGI. CDR3 DNA: TGTGCCAGCAGTTACGACAGGTTCTATGGCTACACCTTC. Amino acid sequence: CASSYDRFYGYTF.

The chain carries TRBV7-8 and TRBJ2-2; a weak D match, TRBD1 (6 bases). Per the germline V gene, CDR1 is SGHVS and CDR2 is FQNEAQ. This CDR3 is 15 amino acids long. Trimming pared 5 bases from V and 2 bases from J, leaving 12 bases between. The CDR3 region has the DNA TGTGCCAGCAGCGTACAGGGAATTAACACCGGGGAGCTGTTTTTT. Translated: CASSVQGINTGELFF.

The chain employs TRBV5-1 and TRBJ2-1; 11 nucleotides align to TRBD2. This CDR3 region has 15 residues. Losses at the gene ends were 1 base for V and 9 bases for J; bases not matched to a gene: 6. Germline V gene sequence: CDR1 SGHRS, CDR2 YFSETQ. CDR3 sequence reads: CASSLLPSGGSEQFF. The CDR3 nucleotides read TGCGCCAGCAGCTTGCTTCCTAGCGGGGGGAGTGAGCAGTTCTTC.

The chain uses TRBV20-1 and TRBJ1-1, with D unresolved. Trimming took 2 bases from V and 12 from J, leaving 13 bases between them. CDR1 and CDR2 (germline): DFQATT, SNEGSKA (reference sequence). The CDR3 has 11 residues. Written as DNA, the CDR3 is TGCAGTGCTAGATCGGCGGGAGGCTCTTTCTTT. Residues: CSARSAGGSFF.

The chain links TRBV19 to TRBJ2-2, with 10 bases lining up with TRBD2. This CDR3 contains 15 residues. Germline CDR1 reads LNHDA; CDR2 reads SQIVND (reference sequence). The trim removed 6 bases at V and 8 bases at J, leaving 9 bases unmatched. CDR3 protein: CASRAGLALRGELFF. The CDR3 DNA is TGTGCCAGTAGGGCGGGACTAGCGTTAAGGGGGGAGCTGTTTTTT.

This clone was detected once. The genes are TRBV7-2 and TRBJ1-3; no clear D. Trimming stripped 1 base from V and 0 bases from J, with 10 bases between. The germline V gene has CDR1 SGHTA and CDR2 FQGNSA. The CDR3 loop spans 16 amino acids. This CDR3 is CASSLGLLNSGNTIYF. CDR3 nucleotides: TGTGCCAGCAGCTTAGGACTGCTCAACTCTGGAAACACCATATATTTT.

The rearrangement joins TRBV28 to TRBJ1-5; 8 nucleotides agree with TRBD1. The germline gives CDR1 MDHEN, CDR2 SYDVKM. Trimming at V came to 6 bases and at J to 3 bases, leaving 10 bases not matched to a gene. This CDR3 has 16 amino acids. The CDR3 bases are TGTGCCAGCAGCCGCTCCGGGACAGGAGACAATCAGCCCCAGCATTTT. This translates into CASSRSGTGDNQPQHF. Using reference TRBV28 and TRBJ1-5 for the parts outside the CDR3, the full variable domain is DVKVTQSSRYLVKRTGEKVFLECVQDMDHENMFWYRQDPGLGLRLIYFSYDVKMKEKGDIPEGYSVSREKKERFSLILESASTNQTSMYLCASSRSGTGDNQPQHFGDGTRLSIL.

The chain links TRBV10-3 to TRBJ2-7; D not resolved. V dropped 2 bases and J dropped 5 bases, with 7 bases sitting between them. The CDR3 length is 12 residues. Germline values: CDR1 ENHRY, CDR2 SYGVKD. CDR3 in amino acids: CAISEEANEQYV. The CDR3, as DNA: TGTGCCATCAGTGAGGAGGCAAACGAGCAGTACGTC.

The chain is built from TRBV4-2 and TRBJ2-1; D uncertain. There are 14 residues in the CDR3. Germline V lookup: CDR1 LGHNA, CDR2 YNFKEQ. V was cut by 0 bases and J by 12 bases, with 15 bases left in between. The CDR3 sequence is CASSQDAAPEGQFF. The CDR3 DNA reads TGTGCCAGCAGCCAAGATGCGGCACCTGAAGGGCAGTTCTTC.

V and J are TRBV11-3 and TRBJ2-1; no clear D gene. The V gene's germline CDR1 is SGHNT and CDR2 YENEEA. V was clipped by 1 base and J by 5 bases, with 6 bases between them. CDR3 length: 13 residues. This chain's CDR3 is CASSLGSNNEQFF. CDR3 in DNA: TGTGCCAGCAGCTTAGGCAGTAACAATGAGCAGTTCTTC.

This chain connects TRBV19 to TRBJ1-5; 8 bases are a match to TRBD1. Trimming removed 6 bases from V and 5 bases from J; junction bases left unmatched: 3. Per germline, CDR1 LNHDA and CDR2 SQIVND (reference sequence). The CDR3 has 13 amino acids. CDR3 in amino acids: CASRDRADQPQHF. Written as DNA, the CDR3 is TGTGCCAGTAGGGACAGGGCAGATCAGCCCCAGCATTTT. Drawing the rest from reference TRBV19 and TRBJ1-5, the complete variable domain is DGGITQSPKYLFRKEGQNVTLSCEQNLNHDAMYWYRQDPGQGLRLIYYSQIVNDFQKGDIAEGYSVSREKKESFPLTVTSAQKNPTAFYLCASRDRADQPQHFGDGTRLSIL.

This clone was seen only once. The chain carries TRBV28 and TRBJ1-2; 7 bases align to TRBD1. V dropped 7 bases and J dropped 8; count of bases not matched to a gene: 10. The CDR3 loop spans 13 amino acids. Germline CDR1 MDHEN, CDR2 SYDVKM. The CDR3 region is CASMVPGGLGYTF. The CDR3 nucleotides are TGTGCCAGCATGGTGCCAGGGGGGCTAGGCTACACCTTC.

The rearrangement uses TRBV19 and TRBJ1-1, with 12 bases identical to TRBD1. Trimming cost V 6 bases and J 1 base; bases outside gene matches: 0. This CDR3 has 14 amino acids. Germline lookup yields CDR1 LNHDA and CDR2 SQIVND (reference sequence). The CDR3 spells CASRGQGANTEAFF. DNA of the CDR3: TGTGCCAGTAGGGGACAGGGGGCGAACACTGAAGCTTTCTTT.

V gene TRBV9 combines with J gene TRBJ1-1; D unclear. The V gene's germline CDR1 is SGDLS and CDR2 YYNGEE. V lost 4 bases and J 1 base, leaving 5 bases between the germline ends. The length of the CDR3 is 12 residues. In nucleotides, the CDR3 is TGTGCCAGCAGCCCTCGGAACACTGAAGCTTTCTTT. Amino acid sequence: CASSPRNTEAFF.